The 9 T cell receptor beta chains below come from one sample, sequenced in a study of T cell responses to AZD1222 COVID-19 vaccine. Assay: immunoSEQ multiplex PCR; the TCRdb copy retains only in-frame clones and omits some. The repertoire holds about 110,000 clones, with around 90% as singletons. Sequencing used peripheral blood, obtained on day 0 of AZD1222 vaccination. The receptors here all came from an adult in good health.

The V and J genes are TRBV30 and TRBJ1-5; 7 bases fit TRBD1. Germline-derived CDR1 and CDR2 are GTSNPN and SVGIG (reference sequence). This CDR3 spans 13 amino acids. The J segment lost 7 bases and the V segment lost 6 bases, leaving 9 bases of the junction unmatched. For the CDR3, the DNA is TGTGCCTGCTCCGGTAACAGGGGACAGCCCCAGCATTTT. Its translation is CACSGNRGQPQHF.

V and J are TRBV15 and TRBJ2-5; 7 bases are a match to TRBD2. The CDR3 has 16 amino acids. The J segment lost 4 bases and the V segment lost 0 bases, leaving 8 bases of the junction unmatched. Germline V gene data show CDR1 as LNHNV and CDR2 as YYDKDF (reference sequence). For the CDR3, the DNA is TGTGCCACCAGCAGAGATCGGGCCGGGGGGTCAGAGACCCAGTACTTC. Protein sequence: CATSRDRAGGSETQYF. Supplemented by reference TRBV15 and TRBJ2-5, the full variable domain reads DAMVIQNPRYQVTQFGKPVTLSCSQTLNHNVMYWYQQKSSQAPKLLFHYYDKDFNNEADTPDNFQSRRPNTSFCFLDIRSPGLGDTAMYLCATSRDRAGGSETQYFGPGTRLLVL.

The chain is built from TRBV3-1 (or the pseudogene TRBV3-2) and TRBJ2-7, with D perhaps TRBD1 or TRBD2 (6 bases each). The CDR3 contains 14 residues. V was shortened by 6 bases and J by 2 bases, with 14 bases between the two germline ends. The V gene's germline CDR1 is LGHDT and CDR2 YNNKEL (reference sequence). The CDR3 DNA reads TGTGCCAGCAGTCCCCACGGGGGCGCCTACGAGCAGTACTTC. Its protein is CASSPHGGAYEQYF.

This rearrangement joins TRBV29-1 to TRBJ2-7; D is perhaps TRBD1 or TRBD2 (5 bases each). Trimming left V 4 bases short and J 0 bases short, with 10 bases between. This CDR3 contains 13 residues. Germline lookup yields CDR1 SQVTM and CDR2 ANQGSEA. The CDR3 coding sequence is TGCAGCGTTGGCAGGGACCCCTCCTACGAGCAGTACTTC. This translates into CSVGRDPSYEQYF.

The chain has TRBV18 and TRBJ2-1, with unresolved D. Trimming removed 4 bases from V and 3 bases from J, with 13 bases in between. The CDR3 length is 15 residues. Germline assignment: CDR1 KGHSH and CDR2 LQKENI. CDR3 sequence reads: CASSRSKDGYNEQFF. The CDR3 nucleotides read TGTGCCAGCTCACGGAGCAAGGACGGCTACAATGAGCAGTTCTTC.

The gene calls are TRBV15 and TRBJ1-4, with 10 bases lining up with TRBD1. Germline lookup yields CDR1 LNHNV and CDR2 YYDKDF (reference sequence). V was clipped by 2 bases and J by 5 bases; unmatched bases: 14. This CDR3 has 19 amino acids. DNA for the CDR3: TGTGCCACCAGCAGACCCTCGACAGGGGGCCCGCCACGGAATGAAAAACTGTTTTTT. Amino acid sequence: CATSRPSTGGPPRNEKLFF.

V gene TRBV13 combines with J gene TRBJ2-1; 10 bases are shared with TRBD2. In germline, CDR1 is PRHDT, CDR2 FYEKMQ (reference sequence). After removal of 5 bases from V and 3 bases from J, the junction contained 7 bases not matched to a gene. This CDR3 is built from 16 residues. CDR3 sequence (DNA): TGTGCCAGCAGCGCACCCTCTAGCGGGAGCTACAATGAGCAGTTCTTC. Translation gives CASSAPSSGSYNEQFF.

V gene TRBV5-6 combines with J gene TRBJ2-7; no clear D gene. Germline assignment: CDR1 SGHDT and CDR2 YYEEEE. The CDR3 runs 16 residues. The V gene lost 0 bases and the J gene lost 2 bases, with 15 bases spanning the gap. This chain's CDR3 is CASSLVPPGPTYEQYF. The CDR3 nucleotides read TGTGCCAGCAGCTTGGTCCCCCCTGGGCCCACCTACGAGCAGTACTTC. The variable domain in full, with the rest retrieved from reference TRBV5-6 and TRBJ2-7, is DAGVTQSPTHLIKTRGQQVTLRCSPKSGHDTVSWYQQALGQGPQFIFQYYEEEERQRGNFPDRFSGHQFPNYSSELNVNALLLGDSALYLCASSLVPPGPTYEQYFGPGTRLTVT.

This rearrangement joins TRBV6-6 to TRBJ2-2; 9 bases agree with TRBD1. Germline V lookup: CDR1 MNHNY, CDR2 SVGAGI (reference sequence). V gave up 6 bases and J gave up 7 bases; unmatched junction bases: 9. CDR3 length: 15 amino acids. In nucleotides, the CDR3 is TGTGCCAGCAGCAGGACAGGGGCGCAGGGCGGGGAGCTGTTTTTT. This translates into CASSRTGAQGGELFF.